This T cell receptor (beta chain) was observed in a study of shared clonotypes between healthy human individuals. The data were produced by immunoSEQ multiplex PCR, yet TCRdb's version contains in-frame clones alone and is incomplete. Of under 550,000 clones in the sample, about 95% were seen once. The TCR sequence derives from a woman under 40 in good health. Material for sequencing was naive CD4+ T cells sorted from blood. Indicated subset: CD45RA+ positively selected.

Written as DNA, the CDR3 is TGTGCCACCAGCAGAGATATTCGGGACAACACTGAAGCTTTCTTT. This gives the protein CATSRDIRDNTEAFF. The chain uses TRBV15 and TRBJ1-1; D possibly corresponds to TRBD1 (5 bases). The CDR3 is made up of 15 amino acids. In germline, CDR1 is LNHNV, CDR2 YYDKDF (reference sequence). Trimming stripped 0 bases from V and 2 bases from J, with 10 bases between.